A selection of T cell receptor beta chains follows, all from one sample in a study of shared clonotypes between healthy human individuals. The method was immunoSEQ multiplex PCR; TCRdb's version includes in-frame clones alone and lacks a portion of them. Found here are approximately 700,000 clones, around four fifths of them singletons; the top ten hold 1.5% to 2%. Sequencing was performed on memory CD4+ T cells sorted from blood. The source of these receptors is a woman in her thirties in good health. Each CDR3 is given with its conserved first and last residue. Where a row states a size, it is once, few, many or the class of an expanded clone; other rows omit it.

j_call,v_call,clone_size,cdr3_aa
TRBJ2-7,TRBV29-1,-,CSVMTHLSSYEQYF
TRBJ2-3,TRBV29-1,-,CSAGTSGRYPDTQYF
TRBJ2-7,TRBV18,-,CASSPLADAYEQYF
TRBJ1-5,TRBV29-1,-,CSVAVGSNQPQHF
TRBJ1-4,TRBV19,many,CASSAWEGNNEKLFF
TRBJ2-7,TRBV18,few,CASSPPGRAGYEQYF
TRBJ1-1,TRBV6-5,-,CASRKGQSNTEAFF
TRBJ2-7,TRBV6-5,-,CASSYRLAGAHEQYF
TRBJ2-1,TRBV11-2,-,CASSPRIAGPHNEQFF
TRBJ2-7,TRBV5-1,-,CASGASGSGEQYF
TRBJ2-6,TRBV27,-,CASRPAGRPGNSGANVLTF
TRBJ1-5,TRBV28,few,CASSDDRRYQPQHF
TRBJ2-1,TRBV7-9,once,CASSAIAGVFNEQFF
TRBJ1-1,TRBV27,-,CASSLSWAPGRSTEAFF
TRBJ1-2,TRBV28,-,CASSPNQGKLGGYTF
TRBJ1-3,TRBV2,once,CASSKTGGTSGNTIYF
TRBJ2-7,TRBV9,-,CASSASGTGYEQYF
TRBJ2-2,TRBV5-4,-,CASSLVIAGVRTGELFF
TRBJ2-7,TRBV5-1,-,CASSSVPLGRDSSYEQYF
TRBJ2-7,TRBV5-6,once,CASSLVGRESSYEQYF
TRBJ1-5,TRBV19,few,CASDRDSNQPQHF
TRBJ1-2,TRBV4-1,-,CASSPLGPNYGYTF
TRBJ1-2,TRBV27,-,CASRPPPGQGTYGYTF
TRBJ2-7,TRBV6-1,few,CACGNSGDMYEQYF
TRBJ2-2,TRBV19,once,CASSALWARVAGELFF
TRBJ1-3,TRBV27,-,CASSPTGGNTIYF
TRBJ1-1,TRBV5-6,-,CASSLAGEAFF
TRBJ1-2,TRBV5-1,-,CASSLAADYGYTF
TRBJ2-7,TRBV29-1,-,CSVEDRQSGGEQYF
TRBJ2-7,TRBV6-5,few,CASSYSYLPSSYEQYF
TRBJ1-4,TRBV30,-,CAWSDAGYWGEKLFF
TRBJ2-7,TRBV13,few,CASSLRTGGFYEQYF
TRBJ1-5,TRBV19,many,CASTPYSNQPQHF
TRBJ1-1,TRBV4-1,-,CASSQDRVLRTEAFF
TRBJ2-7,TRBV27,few,CASSLSVAGTNEQYF
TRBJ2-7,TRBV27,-,CASSSHGAGDYEQYF
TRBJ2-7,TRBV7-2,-,CASSTGLAVAYEQYF
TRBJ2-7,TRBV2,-,CASLEYSGINYEQYF
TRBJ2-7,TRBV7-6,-,CASSGGRDRGSREQYF
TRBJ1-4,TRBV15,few,CATSHRGYSLANEKLFF
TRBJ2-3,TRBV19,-,CASSIAAGTDTQYF
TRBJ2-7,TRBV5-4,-,CASSSDRGLAYEQYF
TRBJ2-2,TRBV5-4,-,CASSTPSGTGELFF